Shown below are 32 T cell receptor beta chains from a single sample sequenced in a study of blood T cell repertoires in COVID-19 (dated by TCRdb to the early 2020s). Receptors were amplified or captured by the immunoSEQ multiplex PCR assay. TCRdb took this table from immuneACCESS and kept in-frame rearrangements with V and J called. Such tables lack part of the clones; where checked against another copy, unresolved V genes explain under half of the gap, and the rest is unexplained. This sample holds about 250,000 clones; around 89% were observed only once. The ten largest clones capture approximately 0.84% of the sample. The sample consisted of peripheral blood. The receptors were gathered from a man younger than 40 with acute or convalescent COVID-19.

The chain combines TRBV18 with TRBJ2-3; 10 positions agree with TRBD2. The CDR3 is 16 residues long. V was clipped by 5 bases and J by 2 bases; unmatched bases: 7. Looked up from germline, CDR1 is KGHSH and CDR2 is LQKENI. In nucleotides, the CDR3 is TGTGCCAGCTCAAAGCGGGAGGGCCAGATCACAGATACGCAGTATTTT. This codes for CASSKREGQITDTQYF.

V and J are TRBV28 and TRBJ1-5; D is ambiguous. The CDR3 length is 16 residues. Germline V gene data show CDR1 as MDHEN and CDR2 as SYDVKM. Trimming removed 5 bases at V and 0 bases at J, with 14 bases between. The CDR3 bases are TGTGCCAGCAGTACAAATTGGGAGGGTAGCAATCAGCCCCAGCATTTT. Amino acids: CASSTNWEGSNQPQHF.

This sequence joins TRBV18 and TRBJ2-7; 7 bases line up with TRBD2. The germline CDR1 and CDR2 sequences are KGHSH and LQKENI. Trimming removed 0 bases from V and 3 bases from J; junction bases left unmatched: 5. CDR3 length: 15 amino acids. CDR3 sequence reads: CASSPPGGEGYEQYF. CDR3 nucleotide sequence: TGTGCCAGCTCACCACCGGGCGGGGAGGGCTACGAGCAGTACTTC.

V and J are TRBV14 and TRBJ1-2; TRBD1 aligns across 7 bases. Germline loops: CDR1 SGHDN, CDR2 FVKESK. The junction had 6 bases not matched to a gene; V was cut back by 4 bases and J by 4 bases. This CDR3 contains 14 residues. As DNA, the CDR3 is TGTGCCAGCAGCCCCAACAGGGGAAGCTATGGCTACACCTTC. This codes for CASSPNRGSYGYTF.

This sequence joins TRBV19 and TRBJ1-5; tentatively, D is TRBD1 (6 bases). Trimming shortened V by 5 bases and J by 4 bases, and 12 bases separated the two germline ends. The CDR3 is 14 amino acids. CDR1 is LNHDA and CDR2 is SQIVND in the germline V gene (reference sequence). The CDR3 DNA reads TGTGCCAGTAGTGGGAGGGGGAATAATCAGCCCCAGCATTTT. It is translated as CASSGRGNNQPQHF.

This clone was recorded only once. V is TRBV24-1 and J is TRBJ1-1; 9 nucleotides line up with TRBD1. V trimming: 7 bases; J trimming: 1 base; junction bases outside the gene matches: 9. The CDR3 runs to 16 residues. From germline, CDR1 is KGHDR and CDR2 SFDVKD. DNA of the CDR3: TGTGCCACCAGGGCGGGACAGGGTGTGGGGAACACTGAAGCTTTCTTT. This codes for CATRAGQGVGNTEAFF.

The chain couples TRBV19 to TRBJ2-1, with a tentative D call TRBD2 (7 bases). The V and J ends lost 9 bases and 6 bases respectively, with 18 bases between them. The germline gives CDR1 LNHDA, CDR2 SQIVND (reference sequence). This CDR3 is 14 amino acids long. The CDR3: CASGHGGRINEQFF. The CDR3, as DNA: TGTGCCAGCGGACACGGGGGGCGGATCAATGAGCAGTTCTTC.

This sequence joins TRBV27 and TRBJ1-2, with unresolved D. V dropped 2 bases and J dropped 3 bases, with 16 bases sitting between them. The CDR3 extends over 16 amino acids. The germline CDR1 and CDR2 sequences are MNHEY and SMNVEV (reference sequence). CDR3 nucleotide sequence: TGTGCCAGCAGTTTAAGGTACCCGGTCGGGGACTATGGCTACACCTTC. Its protein is CASSLRYPVGDYGYTF.

The J gene is TRBJ2-3, the V gene TRBV5-1, with 9 bases identical to TRBD1. Looked up from germline, CDR1 is SGHRS and CDR2 is YFSETQ. V gave up 6 bases and J gave up 4 bases; unmatched junction bases: 15. This CDR3 contains 17 residues. The CDR3 DNA sequence: TGCGCCAGCAAGCCGGGACAGGGTATAGTGGTCTCAGATACGCAGTATTTT. It codes for CASKPGQGIVVSDTQYF. Drawing the rest from reference TRBV5-1 and TRBJ2-3, the complete variable domain is KAGVTQTPRYLIKTRGQQVTLSCSPISGHRSVSWYQQTPGQGLQFLFEYFSETQRNKGNFPGRFSGRQFSNSRSEMNVSTLELGDSALYLCASKPGQGIVVSDTQYFGPGTRLTVL.

The rearrangement links TRBV6-5 to TRBJ2-7; D uncertain. The CDR3 loop spans 14 amino acids. The germline gives CDR1 MNHEY, CDR2 SVGAGI. V was clipped by 2 bases and J by 5 bases, with 13 bases between them. CDR3 amino acids: CASSYRPWADEQYF. CDR3 in DNA: TGTGCCAGCAGTTACCGTCCTTGGGCCGACGAGCAGTACTTC.

The rearrangement uses TRBV3-1 (or the pseudogene TRBV3-2) and TRBJ2-5, with 10 bases that match TRBD1. Germline CDR1 is LGHDT and CDR2 is YNNKEL (reference sequence). Trimming removed 4 bases from V and 0 bases from J; junction bases left unmatched: 11. This CDR3 comprises 18 residues. The DNA of the CDR3 is TGTGCCAGCAGCCGCTCCCTCCGACAGGGGGCGTACCAAGAGACCCAGTACTTC. This sequence encodes CASSRSLRQGAYQETQYF.

This chain joins TRBV28 and TRBJ1-1, with D unresolved. V lost 2 bases to trimming and J lost 4 bases, with 8 bases between them. The germline V gene encodes CDR1 MDHEN and CDR2 SYDVKM. This CDR3 spans 13 amino acids. CDR3: CASSLVASTEAFF. The CDR3 region has the DNA TGTGCCAGCAGTTTAGTTGCGAGCACTGAAGCTTTCTTT. The full variable domain, with the rest looked up from reference TRBV28 and TRBJ1-1, is DVKVTQSSRYLVKRTGEKVFLECVQDMDHENMFWYRQDPGLGLRLIYFSYDVKMKEKGDIPEGYSVSREKKERFSLILESASTNQTSMYLCASSLVASTEAFFGQGTRLTVV.

The V call is TRBV5-5, the J call TRBJ2-7; TRBD2 is a possible D gene (6 bases). The CDR3 has 16 residues. CDR1 and CDR2 (germline): SGHKS, YYEKEE (reference sequence). The germline V and J ends were trimmed by 1 base and 6 bases, with 20 bases remaining between them. CDR3 sequence (DNA): TGTGCCAGCAGCTTGATAGCCCTGTGGGGTAGCGGCGAGCAGTACTTC. It is translated as CASSLIALWGSGEQYF.

The chain couples TRBV29-1 to TRBJ1-2; tentatively, D is TRBD1 (5 bases). Per the germline V gene, CDR1 is SQVTM and CDR2 is ANQGSEA. This CDR3 is 11 amino acids long. Trimming left V 3 bases short and J 8 bases short, with 10 bases between. The CDR3 DNA is TGCAGCGTTGATCCCCAGGGAGGCTACACCTTC. It codes for CSVDPQGGYTF.

V is TRBV6-5 and J is TRBJ2-7; maybe TRBD2 (6 bases). Germline assignment: CDR1 MNHEY and CDR2 SVGAGI. The CDR3 covers 16 residues. Deletions cut 2 bases from V and 4 bases from J, with 18 bases between. The CDR3 is CASSYRWQLGGYEQYF. The CDR3 DNA reads TGTGCCAGCAGTTACAGATGGCAGTTAGGAGGGTACGAGCAGTACTTC.

The V gene is TRBV5-4, the J gene TRBJ1-2, with 7 bases lining up with TRBD1. The V and J ends lost 0 bases and 0 bases, in that order; junction bases with no gene match: 5. Per the germline V gene, CDR1 is SGHNT and CDR2 is YYREEE (reference sequence). This CDR3 comprises 16 residues. Here the CDR3 DNA reads TGTGCCAGCAGCTTGGTTGGGACAGCAGCTAACTATGGCTACACCTTC. Translating it yields CASSLVGTAANYGYTF.

J is TRBJ1-5 and V is TRBV7-8; D remains unclear. The germline V and J ends were trimmed by 5 bases and 7 bases, with 18 bases remaining between them. Per the germline V gene, CDR1 is SGHVS and CDR2 is FQNEAQ. The CDR3 covers 15 residues. The CDR3 here is CASSLQGGRGQPQHF. CDR3 coding DNA: TGTGCCAGCAGCCTCCAAGGTGGGAGAGGGCAGCCCCAGCATTTT.

This clone was recorded once. The chain uses TRBV11-1 and TRBJ1-1; D is perhaps TRBD1 (5 bases). Germline V CDR1 and CDR2: SGHAT, FQDESV (reference sequence). The CDR3 runs 16 residues. V was pared by 1 base and J by 1 base, with 13 bases between. CDR3 sequence: CASSLGRGARNTEAFF. Here the CDR3 DNA reads TGTGCCAGCAGCTTAGGTCGTGGGGCAAGGAACACTGAAGCTTTCTTT.

The J gene is TRBJ1-2, the V gene TRBV7-9; perhaps TRBD1 as D (6 bases). Germline V gene sequence: CDR1 SEHNR, CDR2 FQNEAQ (reference sequence). Trimming took off 5 bases at V and 3 bases at J, with 10 bases between the two ends. The CDR3 length is 13 residues. CDR3 in amino acids: CASSQDSYYGYTF. The CDR3 bases are TGTGCCAGCAGCCAGGACAGCTACTATGGCTACACCTTC. Supplemented by reference TRBV7-9 and TRBJ1-2, the full variable domain reads DTGVSQNPRHKITKRGQNVTFRCDPISEHNRLYWYRQTLGQGPEFLTYFQNEAQLEKSRLLSDRFSAERPKGSFSTLEIQRTEQGDSAMYLCASSQDSYYGYTFGSGTRLTVV.

The chain couples TRBV5-1 to TRBJ2-5, with 7 bases aligning to TRBD1. The J segment lost 1 base and the V segment lost 4 bases, leaving 7 bases of the junction unmatched. There are 15 residues in the CDR3. CDR1 and CDR2 from the germline V gene are SGHRS and YFSETQ. The CDR3 loop is CASSLSDRVQETQYF. In DNA form, the CDR3 reads TGCGCCAGCAGCCTCTCCGACAGGGTCCAAGAGACCCAGTACTTC.

The chain uses TRBV28 and TRBJ1-2; 7 nucleotides align to TRBD1. Looked up from germline, CDR1 is MDHEN and CDR2 is SYDVKM. Trimming at V came to 5 bases and at J to 1 base, leaving 4 bases not matched to a gene. This CDR3 has 14 amino acids. The CDR3 protein is CASSQGGLNYGYTF. The CDR3 DNA sequence: TGTGCCAGCAGTCAAGGGGGCCTTAACTATGGCTACACCTTC.

The gene calls are TRBV19 and TRBJ2-1; TRBD2 matches at 13 bases. The V segment lost 6 bases and the J segment 0 bases; nucleotides outside the gene matches: 8. The CDR3 contains 18 residues. Germline V lookup: CDR1 LNHDA, CDR2 SQIVND (reference sequence). The CDR3 region is CASSMTSGRTSSYNEQFF. In DNA form, the CDR3 reads TGTGCCAGTAGCATGACTAGCGGGAGGACTAGCTCCTACAATGAGCAGTTCTTC.

The rearrangement links TRBV5-1 to TRBJ1-5; D ambiguous. Germline V lookup: CDR1 SGHRS, CDR2 YFSETQ. The CDR3 totals 15 residues. Trimming shortened V by 2 bases and J by 1 base, and 10 bases separated the two germline ends. The DNA for the CDR3 is TGCGCCAGCAGCTTCGCGGGTCTGAGCAATCAGCCCCAGCATTTT. It encodes CASSFAGLSNQPQHF.

The gene calls are TRBV28 and TRBJ2-7, with 11 bases lining up with TRBD2. The ends lost 8 bases at V and 9 bases at J; junction bases unmatched: 6. CDR3 length: 12 residues. CDR1 is MDHEN, CDR2 SYDVKM, per germline. The CDR3 bases are TGTGCCAGCCAAGGACTAGCGGGTTGGCAGTACTTC. It yields the protein CASQGLAGWQYF. The entire variable domain, with the rest obtained from reference TRBV28 and TRBJ2-7, is as follows: DVKVTQSSRYLVKRTGEKVFLECVQDMDHENMFWYRQDPGLGLRLIYFSYDVKMKEKGDIPEGYSVSREKKERFSLILESASTNQTSMYLCASQGLAGWQYFGPGTRLTVT.

This chain connects TRBV10-3 to TRBJ1-1; 7 bases align to TRBD1. The CDR3 has 13 residues. V gave up 6 bases and J gave up 1 base; unmatched junction bases: 2. The V gene's germline CDR1 is ENHRY and CDR2 SYGVKD. This CDR3 reads CAISGQENTEAFF. CDR3 nucleotide sequence: TGTGCCATCAGCGGACAGGAGAACACTGAAGCTTTCTTT.

The chain uses TRBV9 and TRBJ2-2; TRBD2 agrees at 10 bases. CDR3 length: 16 amino acids. The V segment lost 3 bases and the J segment 6 bases; nucleotides outside the gene matches: 8. Germline values: CDR1 SGDLS, CDR2 YYNGEE. The CDR3 region has the DNA TGTGCCAGCAGCGCCCGAGCGGGGGGGCCCGCCGGGGAGCTGTTTTTT. Translated: CASSARAGGPAGELFF.

This sequence joins TRBV9 and TRBJ1-4, with 7 bases identical to TRBD1. Trimming removed 3 bases from V and 6 bases from J; junction bases left unmatched: 14. Germline values: CDR1 SGDLS, CDR2 YYNGEE. The CDR3 runs to 17 residues. CDR3 DNA sequence: TGTGCCAGCAGCGCCCGCGTTCGACAGGGCGAGGATGAAAAACTGTTTTTT. It codes for CASSARVRQGEDEKLFF.

The chain employs TRBV2 and TRBJ2-1; D gene unclear. The CDR3 has 16 residues. V lost 6 bases, J lost 4 bases, and 19 bases lay in between. From germline, CDR1 is SNHLY and CDR2 FYNNEI. As DNA, the CDR3 is TGTGCCAGCAGGAGCGTAGGCCGCCTCGATTACAATGAGCAGTTCTTC. It codes for CASRSVGRLDYNEQFF.

The rearrangement joins TRBV10-3 to TRBJ2-1, with 11 bases aligning to TRBD2. This CDR3 is built from 16 residues. J was trimmed by 1 base and V by 6 bases; bases with no gene match: 5. CDR1 is ENHRY and CDR2 is SYGVKD in the germline V gene. The CDR3 region has the DNA TGTGCCATCAGCGAGACTAGCGGGGCTTCCTACAATGAGCAGTTCTTC. Its protein is CAISETSGASYNEQFF.

This rearrangement joins TRBV29-1 to TRBJ2-7, with D uncertain. This CDR3 contains 11 residues. V was trimmed by 4 bases and J by 4 bases, leaving 8 bases between them. Germline CDR1 reads SQVTM; CDR2 reads ANQGSEA. In DNA, the CDR3 is TGCAGCGTTGCTATACAGTACGAGCAGTACTTC. This sequence encodes CSVAIQYEQYF.

This clone was counted between two and nine times. V is TRBV7-2 and J is TRBJ1-2; TRBD1 aligns across 9 bases. Germline V CDR1 and CDR2: SGHTA, FQGNSA. Trimming at V came to 5 bases and at J to 7 bases, leaving 11 bases not matched to a gene. The CDR3 extends over 15 amino acids. CDR3 DNA sequence: TGTGCCAGCAGCACTAGACAGGGGGGAATACTTGGCTACACCTTC. Translating it yields CASSTRQGGILGYTF.

The J gene is TRBJ1-1, the V gene TRBV11-2; 7 positions agree with TRBD1. V gave up 4 bases and J gave up 7 bases; unmatched junction bases: 15. There are 16 residues in the CDR3. Per the germline V gene, CDR1 is SGHAT and CDR2 is FQNNGV. The chain's CDR3 is CASSSQKGATVIEAFF. CDR3 sequence (DNA): TGTGCCAGCAGCTCCCAAAAGGGGGCGACTGTGATTGAAGCTTTCTTT.